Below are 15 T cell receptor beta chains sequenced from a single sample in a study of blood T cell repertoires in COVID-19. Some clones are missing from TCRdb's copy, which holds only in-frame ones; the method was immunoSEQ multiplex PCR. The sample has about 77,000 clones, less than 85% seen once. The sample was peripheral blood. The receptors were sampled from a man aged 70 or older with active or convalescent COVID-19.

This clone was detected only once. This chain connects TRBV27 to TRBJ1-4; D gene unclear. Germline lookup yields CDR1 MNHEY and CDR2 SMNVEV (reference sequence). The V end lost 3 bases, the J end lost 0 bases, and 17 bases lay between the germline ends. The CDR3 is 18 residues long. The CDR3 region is CASSLTVPQRPTNEKLFF. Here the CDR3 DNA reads TGTGCCAGCAGTTTGACTGTCCCTCAGAGACCAACTAATGAAAAACTGTTTTTT.

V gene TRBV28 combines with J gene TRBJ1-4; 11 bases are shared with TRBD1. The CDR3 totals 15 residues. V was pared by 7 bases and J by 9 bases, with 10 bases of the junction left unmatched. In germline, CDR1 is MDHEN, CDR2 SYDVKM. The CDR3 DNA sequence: TGTGCCAGCAACCTCCCCGGACAGGGGGCGAAAAAACTGTTTTTT. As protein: CASNLPGQGAKKLFF.

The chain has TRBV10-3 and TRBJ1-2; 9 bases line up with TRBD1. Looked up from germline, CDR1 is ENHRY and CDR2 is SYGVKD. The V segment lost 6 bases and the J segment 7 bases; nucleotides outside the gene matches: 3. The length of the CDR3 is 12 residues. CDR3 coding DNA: TGTGCCATCAGGGGACAGGGCGGTGGCTACACCTTC. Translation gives CAIRGQGGGYTF.

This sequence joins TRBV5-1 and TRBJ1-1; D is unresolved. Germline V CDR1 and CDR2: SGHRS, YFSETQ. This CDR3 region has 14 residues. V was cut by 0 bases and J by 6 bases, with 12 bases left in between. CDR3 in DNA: TGCGCCAGCAGCTTGGAAGGCGGGCAGGCTGAAGCTTTCTTT. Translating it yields CASSLEGGQAEAFF.

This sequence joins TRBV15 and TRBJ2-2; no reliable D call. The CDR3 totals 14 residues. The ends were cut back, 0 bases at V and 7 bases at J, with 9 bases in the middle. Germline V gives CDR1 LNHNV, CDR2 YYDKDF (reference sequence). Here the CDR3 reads CATSRDLVRGELFF. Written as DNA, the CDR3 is TGTGCCACCAGCAGAGATCTTGTCCGCGGGGAGCTGTTTTTT.

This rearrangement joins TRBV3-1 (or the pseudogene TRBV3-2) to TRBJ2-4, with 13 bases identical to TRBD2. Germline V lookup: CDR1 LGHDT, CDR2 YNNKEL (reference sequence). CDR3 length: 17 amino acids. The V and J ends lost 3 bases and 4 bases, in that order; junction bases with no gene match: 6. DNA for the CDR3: TGTGCCAGCAGCCACCTGGGACTAGCGGGGCAAAAAAACATTCAGTACTTC. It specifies CASSHLGLAGQKNIQYF.

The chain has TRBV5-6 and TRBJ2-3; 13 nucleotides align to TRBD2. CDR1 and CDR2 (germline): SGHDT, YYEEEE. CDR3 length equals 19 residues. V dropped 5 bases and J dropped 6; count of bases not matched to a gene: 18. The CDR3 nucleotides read TGTGCCAGCAGTCATAAACTAGCGGGGGGGCCTGGTATGTTGGATACGCAGTATTTT. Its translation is CASSHKLAGGPGMLDTQYF.

In DNA form, the CDR3 reads TGTGCCAGCAGCGGGGTAAGGAGCACAGATACGCAGTATTTT. This translates into CASSGVRSTDTQYF. The chain employs TRBV2 and TRBJ2-3; possible D gene TRBD2, 5 bases. This CDR3 is built from 14 residues. Germline V gene sequence: CDR1 SNHLY, CDR2 FYNNEI. V lost 6 bases, J lost 0 bases, and 10 bases lay in between.

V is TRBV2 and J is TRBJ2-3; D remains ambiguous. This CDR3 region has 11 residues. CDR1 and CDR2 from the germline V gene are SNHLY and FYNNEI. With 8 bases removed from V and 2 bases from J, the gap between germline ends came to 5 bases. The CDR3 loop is CASGSTDTQYF. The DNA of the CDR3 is TGTGCCAGCGGCTCCACAGATACGCAGTATTTT.

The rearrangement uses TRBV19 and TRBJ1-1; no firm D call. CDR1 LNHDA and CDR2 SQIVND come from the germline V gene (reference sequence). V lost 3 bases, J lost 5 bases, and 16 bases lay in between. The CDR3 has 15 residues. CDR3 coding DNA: TGTGCCAGTAGTATTCGGCCAGACCGAGGTACTGAAGCTTTCTTT. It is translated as CASSIRPDRGTEAFF. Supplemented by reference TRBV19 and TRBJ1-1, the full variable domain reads DGGITQSPKYLFRKEGQNVTLSCEQNLNHDAMYWYRQDPGQGLRLIYYSQIVNDFQKGDIAEGYSVSREKKESFPLTVTSAQKNPTAFYLCASSIRPDRGTEAFFGQGTRLTVV.

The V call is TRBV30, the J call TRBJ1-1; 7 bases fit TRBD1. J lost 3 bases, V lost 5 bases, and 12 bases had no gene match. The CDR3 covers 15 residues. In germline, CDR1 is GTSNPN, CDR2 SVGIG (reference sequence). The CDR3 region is CAWDPQGFRDTEAFF. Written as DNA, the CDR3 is TGTGCCTGGGACCCACAGGGGTTTAGGGACACTGAAGCTTTCTTT.

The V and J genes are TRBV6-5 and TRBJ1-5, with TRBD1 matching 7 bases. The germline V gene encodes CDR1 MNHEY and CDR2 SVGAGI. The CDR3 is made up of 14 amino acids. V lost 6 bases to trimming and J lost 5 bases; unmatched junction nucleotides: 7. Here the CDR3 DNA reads TGTGCCAGCAGGTCCGGGGACAGTTATCAGCCCCAGCATTTT. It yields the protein CASRSGDSYQPQHF.

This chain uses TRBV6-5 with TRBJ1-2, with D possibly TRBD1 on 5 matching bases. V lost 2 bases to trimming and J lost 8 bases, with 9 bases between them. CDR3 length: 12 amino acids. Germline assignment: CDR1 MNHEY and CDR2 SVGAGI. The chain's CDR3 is CASSYGGGGYTF. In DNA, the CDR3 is TGTGCCAGCAGTTACGGGGGAGGCGGCTACACCTTC.

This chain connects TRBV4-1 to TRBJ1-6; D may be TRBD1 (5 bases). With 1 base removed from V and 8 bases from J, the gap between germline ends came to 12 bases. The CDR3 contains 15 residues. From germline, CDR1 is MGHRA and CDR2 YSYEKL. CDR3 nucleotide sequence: TGCGCCAGCAGCCAAGTGCAGGGTACGGATTCACCCCTCCACTTT. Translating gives CASSQVQGTDSPLHF.

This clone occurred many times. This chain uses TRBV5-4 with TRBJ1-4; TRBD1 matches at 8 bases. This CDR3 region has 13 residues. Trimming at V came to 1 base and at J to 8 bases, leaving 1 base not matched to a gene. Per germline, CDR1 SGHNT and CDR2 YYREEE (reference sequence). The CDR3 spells CASSLTGGEKLFF. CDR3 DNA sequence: TGTGCCAGCAGCTTGACAGGGGGAGAAAAACTGTTTTTT. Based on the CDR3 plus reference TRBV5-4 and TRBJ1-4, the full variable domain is ETGVTQSPTHLIKTRGQQVTLRCSSQSGHNTVSWYQQALGQGPQFIFQYYREEENGRGNFPPRFSGLQFPNYSSELNVNALELDDSALYLCASSLTGGEKLFFGSGTQLSVL.